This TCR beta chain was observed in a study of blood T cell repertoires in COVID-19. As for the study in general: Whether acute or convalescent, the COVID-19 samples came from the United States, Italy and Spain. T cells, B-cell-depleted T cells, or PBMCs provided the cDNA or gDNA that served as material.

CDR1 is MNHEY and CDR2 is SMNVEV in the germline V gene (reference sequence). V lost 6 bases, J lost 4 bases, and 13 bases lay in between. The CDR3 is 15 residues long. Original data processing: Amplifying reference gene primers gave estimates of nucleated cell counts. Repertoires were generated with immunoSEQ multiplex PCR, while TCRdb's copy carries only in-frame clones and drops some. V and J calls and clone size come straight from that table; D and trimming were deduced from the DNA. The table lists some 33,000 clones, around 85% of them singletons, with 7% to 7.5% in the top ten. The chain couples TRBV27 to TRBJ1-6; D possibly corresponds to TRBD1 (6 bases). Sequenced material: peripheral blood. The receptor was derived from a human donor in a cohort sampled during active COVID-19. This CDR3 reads CASRSQGQYNSPLHF. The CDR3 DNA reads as TGTGCCAGCAGATCTCAGGGGCAGTATAATTCACCCCTCCACTTT.